Listed here is a single T cell receptor beta chain. In the source study's methods: By means of reference gene primer amplification, nucleated cell counts were estimated. This table comes from immunoSEQ multiplex PCR, and its TCRdb copy is limited to in-frame clones, with some not included. V, J and clone size are those of that table, while D and trimming were read from the DNA. The data contain about 55,000 clones, about nine tenths of them seen just once; the ten biggest clones take up about 6%. The V and J ends lost 4 bases and 2 bases respectively, with 12 bases between them. The CDR3 runs to 14 residues. From germline, CDR1 is MNHEY and CDR2 SVGAGI. This sample is drawn from a study of blood T cell repertoires in COVID-19. Study as a whole: Material from acute and convalescent COVID-19 was sourced from the United States, Italy and Spain. T cells, B-cell-depleted T cells, or PBMCs provided the cDNA or gDNA that served as material.

The sequence derives from a man aged 35 to 55 with acute or convalescent COVID-19. This chain uses TRBV6-5 with TRBJ2-7; D call uncertain. The sequenced material came from peripheral blood. CDR3 nucleotides: TGTGCCAGCAGTTTCCCTGACAATCCCTACGAGCAGTACTTC. Translation gives CASSFPDNPYEQYF.